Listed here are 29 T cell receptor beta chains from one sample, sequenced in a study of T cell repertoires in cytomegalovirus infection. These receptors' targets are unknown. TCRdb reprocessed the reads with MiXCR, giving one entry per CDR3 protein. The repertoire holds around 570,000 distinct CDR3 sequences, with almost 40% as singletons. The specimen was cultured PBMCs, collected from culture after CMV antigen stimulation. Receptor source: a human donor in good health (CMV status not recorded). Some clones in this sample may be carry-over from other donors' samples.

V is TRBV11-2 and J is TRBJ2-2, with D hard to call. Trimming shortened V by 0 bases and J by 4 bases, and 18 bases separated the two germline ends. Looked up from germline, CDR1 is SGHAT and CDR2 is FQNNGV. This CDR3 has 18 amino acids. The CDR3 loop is CASSLDLTRPYPTGELFF. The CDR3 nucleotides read TGTGCCAGCAGCTTAGATTTAACCAGACCTTACCCCACCGGGGAGCTGTTTTTT.

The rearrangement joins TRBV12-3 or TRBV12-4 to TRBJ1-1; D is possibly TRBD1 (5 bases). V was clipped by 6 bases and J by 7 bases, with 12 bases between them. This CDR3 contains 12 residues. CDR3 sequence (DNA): TGTGCCAGCAGCCAAACCGGGGGTGAAGCTTTCTTT. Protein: CASSQTGGEAFF.

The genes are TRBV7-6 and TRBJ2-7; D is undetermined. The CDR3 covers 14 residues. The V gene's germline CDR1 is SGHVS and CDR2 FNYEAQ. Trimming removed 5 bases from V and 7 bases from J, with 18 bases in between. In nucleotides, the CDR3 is TGTGCCAGCAGCAACGCGGACCGCTACGGGGAGCAGTACTTC. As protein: CASSNADRYGEQYF.

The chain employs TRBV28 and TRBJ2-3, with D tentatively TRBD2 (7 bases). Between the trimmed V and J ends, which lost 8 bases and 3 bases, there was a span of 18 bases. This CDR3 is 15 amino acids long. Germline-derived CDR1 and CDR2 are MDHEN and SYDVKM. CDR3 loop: CASGRGDSLTDTQYF. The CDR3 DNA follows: TGTGCCAGCGGGAGGGGGGACTCTTTGACAGATACGCAGTATTTT.

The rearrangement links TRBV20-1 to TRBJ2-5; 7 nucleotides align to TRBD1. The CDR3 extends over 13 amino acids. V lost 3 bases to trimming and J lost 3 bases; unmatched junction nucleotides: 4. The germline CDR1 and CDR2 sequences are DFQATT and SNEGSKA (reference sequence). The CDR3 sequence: CSASVGTEETQYF. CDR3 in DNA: TGCAGTGCTAGTGTTGGGACAGAAGAGACCCAGTACTTC.

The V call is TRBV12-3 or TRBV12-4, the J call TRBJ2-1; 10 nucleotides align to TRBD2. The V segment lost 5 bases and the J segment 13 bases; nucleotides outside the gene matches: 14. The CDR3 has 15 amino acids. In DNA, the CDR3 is TGTGCCAGCAGTCCCGGGACTAGCGTTGCCCCACTACAGTTCTTC. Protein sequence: CASSPGTSVAPLQFF.

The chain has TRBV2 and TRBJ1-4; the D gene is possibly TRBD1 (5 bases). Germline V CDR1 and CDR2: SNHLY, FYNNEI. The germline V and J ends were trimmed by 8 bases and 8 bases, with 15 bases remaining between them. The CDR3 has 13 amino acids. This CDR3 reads CASGLVRGEKLFF. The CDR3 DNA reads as TGTGCCAGCGGCCTCGTTAGGGGAGAAAAACTGTTTTTT.

DNA for the CDR3: TGTGCCAGCAGACGCAATCCGTTTGAGCAGTTCTTC. Translation: CASRRNPFEQFF. V usage is TRBV6-5 and J usage is TRBJ2-1; D gene uncertain. CDR3 length: 12 amino acids. V was shortened by 6 bases and J by 9 bases, with 12 bases between the two germline ends. In germline, CDR1 is MNHEY, CDR2 SVGAGI.

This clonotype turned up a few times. CDR3 nucleotide sequence: TGTGCCAGCAGCCATTGGCGGGGGGGGAGTATCCAAGAGACCCAGTACTTC. Amino acids: CASSHWRGGSIQETQYF. The V and J genes are TRBV28 and TRBJ2-5; TRBD2 agrees at 9 bases. Looked up from germline, CDR1 is MDHEN and CDR2 is SYDVKM. With 6 bases clipped from V and 1 base from J, the junction kept 12 bases outside the gene matches. The CDR3 has 17 amino acids.

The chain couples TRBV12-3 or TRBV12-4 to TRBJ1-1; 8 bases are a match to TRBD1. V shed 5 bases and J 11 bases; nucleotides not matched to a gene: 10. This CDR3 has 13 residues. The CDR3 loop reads CASSPRGTGGAFF. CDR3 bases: TGTGCCAGCAGTCCCCGAGGGACAGGTGGTGCTTTCTTT.

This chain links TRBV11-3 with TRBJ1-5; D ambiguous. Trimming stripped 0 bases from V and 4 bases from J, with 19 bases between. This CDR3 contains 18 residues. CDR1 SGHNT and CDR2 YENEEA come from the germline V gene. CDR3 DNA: TGTGCCAGCAGCTTAGATCTAAGGATTTTGCCCCCGAATCAGCCCCAGCATTTT. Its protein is CASSLDLRILPPNQPQHF.

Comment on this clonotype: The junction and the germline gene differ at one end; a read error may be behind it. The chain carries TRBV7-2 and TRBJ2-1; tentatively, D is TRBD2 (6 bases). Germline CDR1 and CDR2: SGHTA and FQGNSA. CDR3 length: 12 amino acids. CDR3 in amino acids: CASSYGGNVQFF. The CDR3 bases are TGTGCCAGCAGCTACGGAGGGAATGTGCAGTTCTTC. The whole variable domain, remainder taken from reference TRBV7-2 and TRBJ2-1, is GAGVSQSPSNKVTEKGKDVELRCDPISGHTALYWYRQSLGQGLEFLIYFQGNSAPDKSGLPSDRFSAERTGGSVSTLTIQRTQQEDSAVYLCASSYGGNVQFFGPGTRLTVL.

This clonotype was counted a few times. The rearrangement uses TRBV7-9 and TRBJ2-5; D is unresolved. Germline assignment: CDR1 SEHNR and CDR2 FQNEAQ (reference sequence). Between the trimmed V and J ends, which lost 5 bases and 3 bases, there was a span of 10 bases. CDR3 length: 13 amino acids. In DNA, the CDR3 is TGTGCCAGCAGCGGTAGCTTCAAAGAGACCCAGTACTTC. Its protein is CASSGSFKETQYF.

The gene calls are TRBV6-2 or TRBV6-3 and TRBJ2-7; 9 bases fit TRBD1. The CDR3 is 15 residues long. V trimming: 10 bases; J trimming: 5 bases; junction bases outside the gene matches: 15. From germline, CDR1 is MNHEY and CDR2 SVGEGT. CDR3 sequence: CATLASRDRVHEQYF. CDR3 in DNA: TGTGCCACCCTAGCCTCCCGGGACAGGGTCCACGAGCAGTACTTC.

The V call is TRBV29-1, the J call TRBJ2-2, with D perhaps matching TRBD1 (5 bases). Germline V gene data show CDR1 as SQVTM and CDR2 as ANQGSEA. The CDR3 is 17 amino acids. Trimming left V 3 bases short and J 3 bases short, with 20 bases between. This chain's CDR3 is CSVDLAGSGPDTGELFF. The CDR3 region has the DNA TGCAGCGTTGACCTGGCAGGGTCAGGGCCGGACACCGGGGAGCTGTTTTTT.

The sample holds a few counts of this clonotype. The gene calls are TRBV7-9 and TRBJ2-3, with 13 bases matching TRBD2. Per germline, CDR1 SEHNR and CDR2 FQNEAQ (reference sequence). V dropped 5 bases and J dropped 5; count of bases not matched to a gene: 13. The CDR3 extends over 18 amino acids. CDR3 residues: CASSPTGGLAGPGDTQYF. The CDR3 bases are TGTGCCAGCAGCCCCACTGGGGGACTAGCGGGGCCGGGAGATACGCAGTATTTT.

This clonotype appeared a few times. The CDR3 sequence: CASSRLVGNEQFF. The DNA of the CDR3 is TGTGCCAGCAGCAGACTGGTGGGAAATGAGCAGTTCTTC. The V and J genes are TRBV7-2 and TRBJ2-1, with D unresolved. The germline V and J ends were trimmed by 5 bases and 7 bases, with 12 bases remaining between them. CDR1 and CDR2 (germline): SGHTA, FQGNSA. This CDR3 has 13 amino acids.

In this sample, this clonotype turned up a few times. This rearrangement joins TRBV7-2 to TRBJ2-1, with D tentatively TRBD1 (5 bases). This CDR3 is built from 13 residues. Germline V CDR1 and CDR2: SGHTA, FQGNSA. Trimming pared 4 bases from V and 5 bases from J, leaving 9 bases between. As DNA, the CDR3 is TGTGCCAGCAGCTACGACAGAGACAATGAGCAGTTCTTC. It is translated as CASSYDRDNEQFF. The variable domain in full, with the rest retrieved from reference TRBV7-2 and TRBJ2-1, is GAGVSQSPSNKVTEKGKDVELRCDPISGHTALYWYRQSLGQGLEFLIYFQGNSAPDKSGLPSDRFSAERTGGSVSTLTIQRTQQEDSAVYLCASSYDRDNEQFFGPGTRLTVL.

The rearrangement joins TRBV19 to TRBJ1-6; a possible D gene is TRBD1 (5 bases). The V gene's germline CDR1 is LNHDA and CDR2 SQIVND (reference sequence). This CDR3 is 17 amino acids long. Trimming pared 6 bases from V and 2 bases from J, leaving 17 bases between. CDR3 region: CASSGNSGSTYNSPLHF. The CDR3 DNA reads TGTGCCAGTAGCGGGAACTCAGGGAGTACCTATAATTCACCCCTCCACTTT.

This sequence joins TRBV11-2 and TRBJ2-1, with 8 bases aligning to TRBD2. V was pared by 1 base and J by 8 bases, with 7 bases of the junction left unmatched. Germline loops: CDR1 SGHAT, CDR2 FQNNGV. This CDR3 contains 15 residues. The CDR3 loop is CASSLGTGTRDEQFF. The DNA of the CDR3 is TGTGCCAGCAGCTTAGGGACCGGGACTAGGGATGAGCAGTTCTTC.

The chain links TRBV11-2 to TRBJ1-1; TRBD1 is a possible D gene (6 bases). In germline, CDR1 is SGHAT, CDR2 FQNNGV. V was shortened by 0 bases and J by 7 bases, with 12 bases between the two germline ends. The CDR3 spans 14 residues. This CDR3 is CASSLEGRGYEAFF. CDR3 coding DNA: TGTGCCAGCAGCTTAGAGGGCAGGGGTTATGAAGCTTTCTTT.

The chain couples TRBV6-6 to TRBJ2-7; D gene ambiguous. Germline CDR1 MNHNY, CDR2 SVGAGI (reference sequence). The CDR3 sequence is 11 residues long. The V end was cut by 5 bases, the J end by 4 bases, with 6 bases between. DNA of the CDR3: TGTGCCAGCAGTACTCTATACGAGCAGTACTTC. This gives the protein CASSTLYEQYF.

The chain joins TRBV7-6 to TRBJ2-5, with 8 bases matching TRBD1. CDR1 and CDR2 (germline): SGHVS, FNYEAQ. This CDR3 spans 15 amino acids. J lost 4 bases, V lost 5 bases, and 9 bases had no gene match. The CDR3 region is CASSPLTGAPETQYF. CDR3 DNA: TGTGCCAGCAGCCCACTGACAGGGGCCCCAGAGACCCAGTACTTC.

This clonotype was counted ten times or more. CDR3 residues: CASSLNPGVGELFF. DNA for the CDR3: TGTGCCAGCAGCTTAAATCCGGGTGTCGGGGAGCTGTTTTTT. The V gene is TRBV7-2, the J gene TRBJ2-2, with D unresolved. Germline V gene lookup returns CDR1 SGHTA and CDR2 FQGNSA. The CDR3 sequence is 14 residues long. V was shortened by 2 bases and J by 7 bases, with 11 bases between the two germline ends.

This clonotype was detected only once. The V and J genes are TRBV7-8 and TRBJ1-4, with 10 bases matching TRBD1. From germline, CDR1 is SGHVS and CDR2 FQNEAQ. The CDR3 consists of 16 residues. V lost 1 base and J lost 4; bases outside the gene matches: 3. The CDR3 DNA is TGTGCCAGCAGCTTAGGGGACAGGGGATTTAATGAAAAACTGTTTTTT. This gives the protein CASSLGDRGFNEKLFF.

CDR3 sequence reads: CASSLGGRGNYFYEQYF. The CDR3 nucleotides read TGTGCCAGCAGCTTAGGAGGTCGGGGAAACTACTTCTACGAGCAGTACTTC. V and J are TRBV7-8 and TRBJ2-7, with a weak D call TRBD2 (5 bases). The CDR3 runs to 17 residues. Trimming shortened V by 1 base and J by 3 bases, and 19 bases separated the two germline ends. CDR1 is SGHVS and CDR2 is FQNEAQ in the germline V gene. Supplemented by reference TRBV7-8 and TRBJ2-7, the full variable domain reads GAGVSQSPRYKVAKRGQDVALRCDPISGHVSLFWYQQALGQGPEFLTYFQNEAQLDKSGLPSDRFFAERPEGSVSTLKIQRTQQEDSAVYLCASSLGGRGNYFYEQYFGPGTRLTVT.

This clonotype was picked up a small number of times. Written as DNA, the CDR3 is TGCAGTGCTAGCGGGGGTAACACCGGGGAGCTGTTTTTT. Its protein is CSASGGNTGELFF. The rearrangement uses TRBV20-1 and TRBJ2-2; tentatively, D is TRBD2 (6 bases). The CDR3 runs 13 residues. CDR1 and CDR2 from the germline V gene are DFQATT and SNEGSKA (reference sequence). The germline V and J ends were trimmed by 3 bases and 2 bases, with 7 bases remaining between them.

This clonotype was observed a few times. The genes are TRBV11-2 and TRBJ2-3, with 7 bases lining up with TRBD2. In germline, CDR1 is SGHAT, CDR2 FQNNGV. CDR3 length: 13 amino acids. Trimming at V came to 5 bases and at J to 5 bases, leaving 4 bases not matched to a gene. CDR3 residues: CASSAGERDTQYF. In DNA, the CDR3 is TGTGCCAGCAGCGCGGGGGAGCGAGATACGCAGTATTTT.

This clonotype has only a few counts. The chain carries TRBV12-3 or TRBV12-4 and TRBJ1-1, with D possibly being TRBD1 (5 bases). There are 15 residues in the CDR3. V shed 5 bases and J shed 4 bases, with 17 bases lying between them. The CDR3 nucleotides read TGTGCCAGCAGTCACGGTACAGGAGCGGGCACTGAAGCTTTCTTT. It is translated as CASSHGTGAGTEAFF.